One and the same sample provided the 14 T cell receptor beta chains below, sequenced in a study of blood T cells in healthy people across ages. Primers used in a second PCR of about 7 to 11 cycles were a sample-barcoded 5' primer and a J-beta primer mix. TCRdb reanalysed the 5' RACE reads using MiXCR and keeps one entry per CDR3 protein. This sample has approximately 730,000 distinct CDR3 sequences, with about 53% found just once. The source material was blood. The origin of the receptors is a man older than 75 in good health.

The chain links TRBV5-6 to TRBJ2-7; 7 bases line up with TRBD1. V was clipped by 2 bases and J by 1 base; unmatched bases: 6. The CDR3 totals 15 residues. The germline gives CDR1 SGHDT, CDR2 YYEEEE. The CDR3 DNA is TGTGCCAGCAGCTTACAGGGGCCACCTTCCTACGAGCAGTACTTC. This gives the protein CASSLQGPPSYEQYF.

The rearrangement links TRBV20-1 to TRBJ2-7; a possible D gene is TRBD1 (5 bases). V lost 5 bases to trimming and J lost 1 base, with 15 bases between them. Germline V CDR1 and CDR2: DFQATT, SNEGSKA (reference sequence). The CDR3 covers 14 residues. The CDR3 protein is CSAHDSLTSYEQYF. In DNA form, the CDR3 reads TGCAGTGCTCACGACAGTCTGACTTCCTACGAGCAGTACTTC.

A single count supports this clonotype. V and J are TRBV6-5 and TRBJ1-2, with TRBD1 matching 7 bases. This CDR3 is built from 18 residues. Germline V gene data show CDR1 as MNHEY and CDR2 as SVGAGI. The V segment lost 2 bases and the J segment 4 bases; nucleotides outside the gene matches: 16. The CDR3 coding sequence is TGTGCCAGCAGTTACGGGGGAAGGTCAGGGGGTAACCTCTATGGCTACACCTTC. As protein: CASSYGGRSGGNLYGYTF.

The chain combines TRBV20-1 with TRBJ2-1, with D possibly called TRBD1 or TRBD2 (5 bases each). This CDR3 spans 12 amino acids. Per the germline V gene, CDR1 is DFQATT and CDR2 is SNEGSKA (reference sequence). V shed 5 bases and J shed 9 bases, with 14 bases lying between them. Here the CDR3 reads CSAGRGSGEQFF. Written as DNA, the CDR3 is TGCAGTGCTGGCCGGGGCTCCGGTGAGCAGTTCTTC.

V is TRBV30 and J is TRBJ2-7; the D is unclear. The CDR3 sequence is 12 residues long. V lost 3 bases and J 3 bases, leaving 9 bases between the germline ends. From germline, CDR1 is GTSNPN and CDR2 SVGIG (reference sequence). The CDR3: CAWSIGHYEQYF. The CDR3 DNA follows: TGTGCCTGGAGCATCGGCCACTACGAGCAGTACTTC.

The CDR3 sequence: CASSGTGGQRTGELFF. CDR3 nucleotide sequence: TGTGCCAGCAGCGGGACAGGGGGCCAAAGGACCGGGGAGCTGTTTTTT. The V and J genes are TRBV28 and TRBJ2-2; 12 bases are shared with TRBD1. Germline lookup yields CDR1 MDHEN and CDR2 SYDVKM. J was trimmed by 5 bases and V by 6 bases; bases with no gene match: 7. The CDR3 consists of 16 residues. Full variable domain (remainder filled in from reference TRBV28 and TRBJ2-2): DVKVTQSSRYLVKRTGEKVFLECVQDMDHENMFWYRQDPGLGLRLIYFSYDVKMKEKGDIPEGYSVSREKKERFSLILESASTNQTSMYLCASSGTGGQRTGELFFGEGSRLTVL.

The chain uses TRBV10-3 and TRBJ2-1, with D perhaps TRBD2 (6 bases). The CDR3 is made up of 15 amino acids. Trimming pared 3 bases from V and 5 bases from J, leaving 14 bases between. Germline V gene sequence: CDR1 ENHRY, CDR2 SYGVKD. CDR3 region: CAISETRDSNNEQFF. DNA of the CDR3: TGTGCCATCAGTGAAACTCGGGACTCAAACAATGAGCAGTTCTTC.

This chain links TRBV9 with TRBJ2-7; a possible D gene is TRBD2 (5 bases). The germline CDR1 and CDR2 sequences are SGDLS and YYNGEE. CDR3 length: 14 amino acids. Trimming stripped 4 bases from V and 1 base from J, with 12 bases between. The CDR3, as DNA: TGTGCCAGCAGCCCAGAACTAGGTTCCTACGAGCAGTACTTC. Translated, it gives CASSPELGSYEQYF.

This rearrangement joins TRBV28 to TRBJ2-4; TRBD1 is a possible D gene (6 bases). The better agreement between TRBJ2-5 and the DNA end casts doubt on the J call. The CDR3 is 14 amino acids. Germline CDR1 and CDR2: MDHEN and SYDVKM. Here the CDR3 DNA reads TGTGCCAGCAGGGATTGGGGGCTCCAAGAGACCCAGTACTTC. This sequence encodes CASRDWGLQETQYF.

This rearrangement joins TRBV29-1 to TRBJ1-2; tentative D call: TRBD1 (6 bases). Germline V gives CDR1 SQVTM, CDR2 ANQGSEA. This CDR3 has 12 amino acids. The germline V and J ends were trimmed by 6 bases and 4 bases, with 12 bases remaining between them. The chain's CDR3 is CSVNARGYGYTF. Written as DNA, the CDR3 is TGCAGCGTCAATGCCAGGGGCTATGGCTACACCTTC.

The rearrangement uses TRBV6-6 and TRBJ2-7; D might be TRBD2 (5 bases). The CDR3 is 12 amino acids. Germline assignment: CDR1 MNHNY and CDR2 SVGAGI (reference sequence). Between the trimmed V and J ends, which lost 2 bases and 12 bases, there was a span of 14 bases. This CDR3 is CASSYDARVVYF. CDR3 bases: TGTGCCAGCAGTTACGACGCGAGGGTGGTGTACTTC.

This chain connects TRBV2 to TRBJ1-2, with 7 bases lining up with TRBD1. Unmatched junction bases numbered 9, after V lost 7 bases and J lost 1 base. Germline values: CDR1 SNHLY, CDR2 FYNNEI. This CDR3 is 15 amino acids long. The chain's CDR3 is CASTRQGPNNYGYTF. As DNA, the CDR3 is TGTGCCAGCACCCGACAGGGTCCCAATAACTATGGCTACACCTTC.

The sample holds a few counts of this clonotype. This chain links TRBV19 with TRBJ2-7; TRBD2 aligns across 13 bases. The CDR3 spans 15 residues. The V segment lost 3 bases and the J segment 2 bases; nucleotides outside the gene matches: 1. Germline values: CDR1 LNHDA, CDR2 SQIVND (reference sequence). CDR3 in DNA: TGTGCCAGTAGTATTGGGACTAGCGGGGCCTACGAGCAGTACTTC. Translating it yields CASSIGTSGAYEQYF.

This clonotype came up once. This chain connects TRBV2 to TRBJ1-2, with 7 bases lining up with TRBD1. This CDR3 is 14 amino acids long. Germline V gene data show CDR1 as SNHLY and CDR2 as FYNNEI. V dropped 10 bases and J dropped 0; count of bases not matched to a gene: 8. CDR3 sequence: CATTGQLTNYGYTF. The DNA of the CDR3 is TGTGCCACCACGGGACAGCTAACTAACTATGGCTACACCTTC.